This TCR beta chain appears in the sequencing data of a study of human T cells and chemical hapten exposure. As to time point: pre-sensitization, week 0. Indicated treatment: therapeutic diphenylcyclopropenone sensitization with weekly scalp DPC. Participating donors were patients with alopecia, aged 18 to 70 years, considered appropriate candidates for DPC. CDR1 and CDR2 from the germline V gene are SGHTA and FQGTGA. Deletions cut 1 base from V and 4 bases from J, with 9 bases between. The CDR3 is made up of 14 amino acids. Study results and caveats: Controls formed significantly fewer large CDR3 similarity clusters than expanded TCRs did.

Individual cDNA molecules had unique molecular identifiers attached to them by the library. TCRdb fed the RACE reads into MiXCR, producing one record per CDR3 protein. The table has some 200,000 distinct CDR3 sequences, just under 30% seen once. As for this clonotype: Its antigen is currently unknown.

The chain joins TRBV7-3 to TRBJ2-3; D might be TRBD2 (5 bases). The TCR was taken from a woman under 40 with alopecia areata. Some clones in this sample may be carry-over from other donors' samples. The sequences come from whole blood, collected in connection with sensitization to the hapten diphenylcyclopropenone (DPC). CDR3 region: CASSLNPAADTQYF. The CDR3 coding sequence is TGTGCCAGCAGCTTAAATCCAGCGGCAGATACGCAGTATTTT.